These 11 T cell receptor beta chains originate from one sample sequenced in a study of blood T cell repertoires in COVID-19. The table came from immunoSEQ multiplex PCR; TCRdb's copy has only in-frame clones and leaves some out. The repertoire includes more than 450,000 clones, about 85% of them detected once, and roughly 0.7% sits in the top ten. Sequencing was performed on PBMCs or T cells enriched from blood (not recorded which). The receptors derive from a woman aged 18-30 years who had recovered from COVID-19.

The chain uses TRBV7-2 and TRBJ1-1; tentatively, D is TRBD1 (5 bases). The CDR3 is 14 amino acids. Per germline, CDR1 SGHTA and CDR2 FQGNSA. Deletions cut 5 bases from V and 5 bases from J, with 15 bases between. CDR3 loop: CASSTQGGDTEAFF. DNA for the CDR3: TGTGCCAGCAGCACTCAGGGCGGGGATACTGAAGCTTTCTTT.

The chain couples TRBV2 to TRBJ2-5; 8 bases map to TRBD1. There are 13 residues in the CDR3. The germline CDR1 and CDR2 sequences are SNHLY and FYNNEI. The junction had 3 bases not matched to a gene; V was cut back by 4 bases and J by 5 bases. CDR3 bases: TGTGCCAGCAGTGGGACAGGGCGGGAGACCCAGTACTTC. Its protein product is CASSGTGRETQYF.

To note about this clone: Other nucleotide sequences in the sample specify the same CDR3. The DNA for the CDR3 is TGTGCCAGCAGCCCGGGACAGGGTTACGAGCAGTACTTC. Amino acid sequence: CASSPGQGYEQYF. J is TRBJ2-7 and V is TRBV12-3 or TRBV12-4, with 9 bases aligning to TRBD1. V trimming: 6 bases; J trimming: 4 bases; junction bases outside the gene matches: 4. The CDR3 loop spans 13 amino acids.

Note on this clone: The sample contains more than one DNA sequence encoding this CDR3. V is TRBV9 and J is TRBJ1-1; unclear D gene. Germline assignment: CDR1 SGDLS and CDR2 YYNGEE. The CDR3 runs 13 residues. V was cut by 0 bases and J by 1 base, with 4 bases left in between. The chain's CDR3 is CASSVAGNTEAFF. The CDR3 region has the DNA TGTGCCAGCAGCGTAGCGGGGAACACTGAAGCTTTCTTT.

This clone was detected a few times. V is TRBV18 and J is TRBJ1-4; D gene uncertain. V was trimmed by 3 bases and J by 4 bases, leaving 12 bases between them. The CDR3 is made up of 15 amino acids. Germline V gene sequence: CDR1 KGHSH, CDR2 LQKENI. This CDR3 is CASSPSALYNEKLFF. In nucleotides, the CDR3 is TGTGCCAGCTCACCCTCCGCCCTCTATAATGAAAAACTGTTTTTT.

This chain joins TRBV24-1 and TRBJ2-3; 11 positions match TRBD2. Trimming removed 4 bases from V and 3 bases from J; junction bases left unmatched: 5. Germline lookup yields CDR1 KGHDR and CDR2 SFDVKD. CDR3 length equals 16 residues. The CDR3 reads CATSDLGLAETDTQYF. In DNA form, the CDR3 reads TGTGCCACCAGTGACCTGGGACTAGCGGAAACAGATACGCAGTATTTT.

The V and J genes are TRBV2 and TRBJ2-3; 7 bases map to TRBD2. This CDR3 contains 14 residues. The ends lost 7 bases at V and 3 bases at J; junction bases unmatched: 7. Germline values: CDR1 SNHLY, CDR2 FYNNEI. The CDR3 loop reads CASMGGVSTDTQYF. The CDR3 DNA is TGTGCCAGCATGGGGGGGGTGTCGACAGATACGCAGTATTTT.

The V call is TRBV2, the J call TRBJ1-2; 8 positions agree with TRBD1. The CDR3 has 14 amino acids. Germline loops: CDR1 SNHLY, CDR2 FYNNEI. J gave up 2 bases and V 6 bases, and 5 bases lay outside the gene matches. The DNA for the CDR3 is TGTGCCAGCAGCCGACAGGGGTGGAACTATGGCTACACCTTC. This translates into CASSRQGWNYGYTF.

The chain joins TRBV28 to TRBJ1-1; tentatively, D is TRBD1 (5 bases). The V end was cut by 4 bases, the J end by 0 bases, with 15 bases between. Per the germline V gene, CDR1 is MDHEN and CDR2 is SYDVKM. The CDR3 extends over 16 amino acids. The CDR3 DNA follows: TGTGCCAGCAGTTCGTGGGACTGGGGAATGAACACTGAAGCTTTCTTT. This translates into CASSSWDWGMNTEAFF.

The rearrangement joins TRBV9 to TRBJ1-6; no clear D gene. Germline-derived CDR1 and CDR2 are SGDLS and YYNGEE. CDR3 length: 17 residues. Trimming took off 0 bases at V and 8 bases at J, with 18 bases between the two ends. CDR3 bases: TGTGCCAGCAGCGTAGAAGTAAGGCACAGCGGGGATTCACCCCTCCACTTT. Its translation: CASSVEVRHSGDSPLHF.

The rearrangement uses TRBV6-5 and TRBJ2-3; maybe TRBD2 (6 bases). The V end was cut by 8 bases, the J end by 2 bases, with 14 bases between. Germline values: CDR1 MNHEY, CDR2 SVGAGI. The CDR3 contains 14 residues. CDR3 DNA sequence: TGTGCCAGCCGCGGGACTCCTAACACAGATACGCAGTATTTT. Its protein is CASRGTPNTDTQYF.